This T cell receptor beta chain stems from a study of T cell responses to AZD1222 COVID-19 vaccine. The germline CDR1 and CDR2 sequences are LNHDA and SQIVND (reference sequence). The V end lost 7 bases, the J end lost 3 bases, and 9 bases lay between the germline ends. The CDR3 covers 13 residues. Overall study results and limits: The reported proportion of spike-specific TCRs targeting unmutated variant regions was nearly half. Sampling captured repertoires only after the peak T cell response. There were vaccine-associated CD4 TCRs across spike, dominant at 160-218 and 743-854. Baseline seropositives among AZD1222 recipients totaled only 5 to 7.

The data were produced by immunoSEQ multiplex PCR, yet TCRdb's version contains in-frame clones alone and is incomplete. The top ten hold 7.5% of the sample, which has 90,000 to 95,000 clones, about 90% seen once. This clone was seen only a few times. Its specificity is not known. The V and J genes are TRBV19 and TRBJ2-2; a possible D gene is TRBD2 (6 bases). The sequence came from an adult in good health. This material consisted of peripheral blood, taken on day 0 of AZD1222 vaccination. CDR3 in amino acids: CASTWGDTGELFF. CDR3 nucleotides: TGTGCCAGTACTTGGGGGGACACCGGGGAGCTGTTTTTT.